The 18 T cell receptor beta chains below all came from one sample that was sequenced in a study of neurological immune-mediated disorders. Via MiXCR, TCRdb re-called the 5' RACE reads, giving one row per CDR3 protein. The sample holds 16,000 or so distinct CDR3 sequences; around 9.7% are singletons and the top ten take approximately 40%. Sequencing was performed on CD8+ T cells from blood. The receptors were sampled from a man aged 45-60 years in good health.

This clonotype was picked up many times. V gene TRBV15 combines with J gene TRBJ2-7; D is possibly TRBD1 (5 bases). Germline-derived CDR1 and CDR2 are LNHNV and YYDKDF (reference sequence). Between the trimmed V and J ends, which lost 1 base and 4 bases, there was a span of 8 bases. CDR3 length: 13 amino acids. CDR3 region: CATSRARGYEQYF. Here the CDR3 DNA reads TGTGCCACCAGCAGAGCAAGGGGTTACGAGCAGTACTTC.

The table lists this clonotype with many counts. The chain uses TRBV28 and TRBJ2-7, with unresolved D. The CDR3 runs to 14 residues. Trimming pared 3 bases from V and 2 bases from J, leaving 11 bases between. Germline V gene data show CDR1 as MDHEN and CDR2 as SYDVKM. The CDR3 loop reads CASSLGRRTYEQYF. The CDR3 nucleotides are TGTGCCAGCAGTTTGGGAAGACGTACCTACGAGCAGTACTTC.

This clonotype showed up many times. The chain employs TRBV7-9 and TRBJ2-5; D is ambiguous. The CDR3 contains 16 residues. V gave up 1 base and J gave up 3 bases, with 15 bases separating them. Germline CDR1 SEHNR, CDR2 FQNEAQ (reference sequence). CDR3 bases: TGTGCCAGCAGCTTAGTCTTGTCGCGAGAGAAAGAGACCCAGTACTTC. Translating it yields CASSLVLSREKETQYF.

The sample holds a few counts of this clonotype. The chain recombines TRBV19 with TRBJ2-1; TRBD2 is a possible D gene (7 bases). The CDR3 is made up of 15 amino acids. Trimming removed 5 bases at V and 2 bases at J, with 13 bases between. Per the germline V gene, CDR1 is LNHDA and CDR2 is SQIVND (reference sequence). The chain's CDR3 is CASSRAGATYNEQFF. The CDR3 nucleotides read TGTGCCAGTAGTCGGGCGGGGGCTACCTACAATGAGCAGTTCTTC.

This clonotype was seen many times. The chain couples TRBV12-3 or TRBV12-4 to TRBJ2-7; D possibly corresponds to TRBD1 (5 bases). The CDR3 has 13 residues. V lost 9 bases and J 0 bases, leaving 12 bases between the germline ends. The CDR3 DNA is TGTGCCAGTCAGACAGAGAGCTCCTACGAGCAGTACTTC. It is translated as CASQTESSYEQYF.

This clonotype was seen at least ten times. This chain connects TRBV7-9 to TRBJ1-3; 10 bases are a match to TRBD1. Germline CDR1 SEHNR, CDR2 FQNEAQ (reference sequence). J was trimmed by 9 bases and V by 5 bases; bases with no gene match: 1. This CDR3 has 12 residues. CDR3 sequence reads: CASSRTGGTIYF. The CDR3 DNA follows: TGTGCCAGCAGCCGGACAGGGGGCACCATATATTTT.

This clonotype was seen ten or more times. The genes are TRBV19 and TRBJ2-1; TRBD1 might be the D (6 bases). This CDR3 is built from 16 residues. The germline V gene has CDR1 LNHDA and CDR2 SQIVND (reference sequence). V lost 5 bases to trimming and J lost 4 bases, with 18 bases between them. Written as DNA, the CDR3 is TGTGCCAGTAGTTTACTGGGACAAGCGGCGTACAATGAGCAGTTCTTC. It codes for CASSLLGQAAYNEQFF.

This clonotype has at least ten counts. The chain couples TRBV7-9 to TRBJ1-2, with D unclear. The CDR3 is made up of 13 amino acids. Germline V gene data show CDR1 as SEHNR and CDR2 as FQNEAQ (reference sequence). The germline V and J ends were trimmed by 1 base and 8 bases, with 11 bases remaining between them. CDR3 in DNA: TGTGCCAGCAGCTTAGTCGGTACCTACGGCTACACCTTC. The encoded protein is CASSLVGTYGYTF.

This clonotype occurred many times. The chain recombines TRBV12-3 or TRBV12-4 with TRBJ1-2; D is possibly TRBD1 (6 bases). This CDR3 contains 13 residues. The V gene lost 6 bases and the J gene lost 3 bases, with 11 bases spanning the gap. CDR3 DNA sequence: TGTGCCAGCAGAAAGGACAGCGACTATGGCTACACCTTC. Amino acid sequence: CASRKDSDYGYTF.

This clonotype occurred many times. This chain's CDR3 is CSVQKGTSGIEQYF. DNA for the CDR3: TGCAGCGTCCAAAAGGGGACTAGCGGGATAGAGCAGTACTTC. The genes are TRBV29-1 and TRBJ2-7; 13 bases line up with TRBD2. V shed 6 bases, J shed 7 bases, and the junction held 9 bases outside the gene matches. CDR3 size: 14 residues. Germline CDR1 SQVTM, CDR2 ANQGSEA.

There are many counts of this clonotype. The chain recombines TRBV9 with TRBJ1-6, with D possibly being TRBD1 (6 bases). Germline V lookup: CDR1 SGDLS, CDR2 YYNGEE. V was pared by 3 bases and J by 9 bases, with 16 bases between. CDR3 length: 15 amino acids. CDR3: CASSASQGHRSPLHF. In DNA, the CDR3 is TGTGCCAGCAGCGCATCCCAGGGACACCGTTCACCCCTCCACTTT.

In this sample, this clonotype turned up a few times. The rearrangement joins TRBV20-1 to TRBJ1-3; D not certain. This CDR3 comprises 15 residues. Germline CDR1 and CDR2: DFQATT and SNEGSKA (reference sequence). V dropped 1 base and J dropped 8 bases, with 18 bases sitting between them. The CDR3 loop reads CSARGPLAVSDTIYF. In DNA form, the CDR3 reads TGCAGTGCTAGAGGTCCCCTGGCGGTTAGCGACACCATATATTTT.

The CDR3 bases are TGTGCCAGTACCAGCCCAGGTACCGGGGAGCTGTTTTTT. Translation gives CASTSPGTGELFF. The rearrangement joins TRBV19 to TRBJ2-2; the D is unclear. The CDR3 consists of 13 residues. The V end lost 7 bases, the J end lost 5 bases, and 11 bases lay between the germline ends. The V gene's germline CDR1 is LNHDA and CDR2 SQIVND (reference sequence).

This clonotype was observed many times. This sequence joins TRBV27 and TRBJ2-5, with D hard to call. This CDR3 is built from 13 residues. Trimming pared 8 bases from V and 5 bases from J, leaving 15 bases between. The germline V gene has CDR1 MNHEY and CDR2 SMNVEV (reference sequence). CDR3 sequence (DNA): TGTGCCAGCCGCCGCCCGGGTTGGGAGACCCAGTACTTC. Translating it yields CASRRPGWETQYF.

Ten or more counts support this clonotype. The rearrangement links TRBV7-9 to TRBJ2-3, with TRBD2 identical over 10 bases. Looked up from germline, CDR1 is SEHNR and CDR2 is FQNEAQ (reference sequence). The V gene end was trimmed by 4 bases and the J gene end by 10 bases; junction bases not matched to a gene: 8. There are 14 residues in the CDR3. The CDR3 reads CASSYPGLAKAQYF. CDR3 DNA sequence: TGTGCCAGCAGCTACCCGGGACTAGCGAAGGCGCAGTATTTT.

Ten or more counts support this clonotype. The chain joins TRBV5-1 to TRBJ2-1; TRBD2 aligns across 8 bases. Germline loops: CDR1 SGHRS, CDR2 YFSETQ. V shed 4 bases and J 10 bases; nucleotides not matched to a gene: 7. This CDR3 contains 13 residues. The CDR3 coding sequence is TGCGCCAGCAGCCCGGGGGGGGTGCGGGAGCAGTTCTTC. Its translation: CASSPGGVREQFF.

This clonotype showed up many times. The chain recombines TRBV30 with TRBJ1-1; the D is unclear. Germline V gene data show CDR1 as GTSNPN and CDR2 as SVGIG (reference sequence). The CDR3 sequence is 13 residues long. V was shortened by 6 bases and J by 0 bases, with 11 bases between the two germline ends. DNA of the CDR3: TGTGCCTGCAAATCGATAATGAACACTGAAGCTTTCTTT. It translates to CACKSIMNTEAFF.

The table lists this clonotype with many counts. J is TRBJ2-3 and V is TRBV28, with 7 bases that match TRBD1. Germline V gene lookup returns CDR1 MDHEN and CDR2 SYDVKM. The CDR3 totals 15 residues. V lost 8 bases, J lost 3 bases, and 11 bases stayed unmatched. The CDR3 is CASAQGQGETDTQYF. CDR3 coding DNA: TGTGCCAGCGCCCAAGGGCAGGGGGAGACAGATACGCAGTATTTT.